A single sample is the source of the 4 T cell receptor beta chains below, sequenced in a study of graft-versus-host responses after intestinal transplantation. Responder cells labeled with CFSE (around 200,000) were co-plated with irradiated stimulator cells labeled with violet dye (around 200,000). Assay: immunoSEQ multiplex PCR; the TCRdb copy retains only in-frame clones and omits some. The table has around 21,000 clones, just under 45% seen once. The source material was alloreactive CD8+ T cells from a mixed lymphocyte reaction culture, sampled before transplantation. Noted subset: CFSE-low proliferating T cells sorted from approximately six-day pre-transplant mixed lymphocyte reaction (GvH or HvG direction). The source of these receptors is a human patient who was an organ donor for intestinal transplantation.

Here the CDR3 reads CASSKALRWRRSNTEAFF. The CDR3 DNA reads as TGTGCCAGCAGCAAAGCGCTCCGGTGGAGGAGATCGAACACTGAAGCTTTCTTT. This rearrangement joins TRBV21-1 to TRBJ1-1. TRBV21-1 has pseudogene status. The CDR3 runs to 18 residues.

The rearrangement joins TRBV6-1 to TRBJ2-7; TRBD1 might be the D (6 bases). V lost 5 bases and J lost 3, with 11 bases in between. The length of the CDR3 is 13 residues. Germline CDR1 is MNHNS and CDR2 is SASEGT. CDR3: CASSYDRYYEQYF. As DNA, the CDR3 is TGTGCCAGCAGTTATGACAGGTACTACGAGCAGTACTTC.

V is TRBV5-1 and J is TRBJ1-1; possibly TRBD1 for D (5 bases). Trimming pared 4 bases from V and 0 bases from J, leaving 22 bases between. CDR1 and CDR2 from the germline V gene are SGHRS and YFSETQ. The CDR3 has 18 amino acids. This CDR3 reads CASSLDVGGGRLNTEAFF. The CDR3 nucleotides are TGCGCCAGCAGCCTGGACGTTGGGGGAGGGCGATTGAACACTGAAGCTTTCTTT.

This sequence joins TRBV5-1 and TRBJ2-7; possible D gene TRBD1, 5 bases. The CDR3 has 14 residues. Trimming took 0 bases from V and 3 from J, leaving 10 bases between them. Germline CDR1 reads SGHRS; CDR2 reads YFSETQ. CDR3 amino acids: CASSLDRSLYEQYF. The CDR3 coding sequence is TGCGCCAGCAGCTTGGACAGGAGTCTCTACGAGCAGTACTTC.